The 16 T cell receptor beta chains in this list originate from one sample, sequenced in a study of blood T cell repertoires in COVID-19. Profiled with immunoSEQ multiplex PCR; TCRdb holds only in-frame clones, not every one. Among 250,000 or so clones, approximately 90% were seen once, and the ten largest hold around 10%. The sample consisted of PBMCs or T cells enriched from blood (not recorded which). All receptors come from a man aged 40-55 years who had recovered from COVID-19.

This chain joins TRBV4-1 and TRBJ1-2; no clear D gene. Trimming took 1 base from V and 3 from J, leaving 6 bases between them. The V gene's germline CDR1 is MGHRA and CDR2 YSYEKL. The CDR3 consists of 13 residues. As DNA, the CDR3 is TGCGCCAGCAGCCAAGCAGGTGACTATGGCTACACCTTC. Its protein product is CASSQAGDYGYTF.

This sequence joins TRBV15 and TRBJ2-7; D is perhaps TRBD2 (5 bases). With 0 bases removed from V and 3 bases from J, the gap between germline ends came to 15 bases. Germline assignment: CDR1 LNHNV and CDR2 YYDKDF (reference sequence). The length of the CDR3 is 16 residues. CDR3 nucleotide sequence: TGTGCCACCAGCAGAGATAAGTCGGGGAGTAACTACGAGCAGTACTTC. This translates into CATSRDKSGSNYEQYF. The full variable domain, with the rest looked up from reference TRBV15 and TRBJ2-7, is DAMVIQNPRYQVTQFGKPVTLSCSQTLNHNVMYWYQQKSSQAPKLLFHYYDKDFNNEADTPDNFQSRRPNTSFCFLDIRSPGLGDTAMYLCATSRDKSGSNYEQYFGPGTRLTVT.

The rearrangement joins TRBV10-2 to TRBJ1-2; 8 positions agree with TRBD1. Trimming took 6 bases from V and 5 from J; bases not matched to a gene: 8. CDR3 length equals 14 residues. Per germline, CDR1 WSHSY and CDR2 SAAADI. The CDR3 loop is CASRPGGEAYGYTF. The CDR3 region has the DNA TGCGCCAGCAGACCAGGGGGCGAGGCTTATGGCTACACCTTC.

This rearrangement joins TRBV3-1 (or the pseudogene TRBV3-2) to TRBJ2-2, with TRBD2 identical over 8 bases. The trim removed 3 bases at V and 8 bases at J, leaving 8 bases unmatched. Per germline, CDR1 LGHDT and CDR2 YNNKEL (reference sequence). The CDR3 has 15 amino acids. The CDR3 DNA reads as TGTGCCAGCAGCCAGGGCCGACTAGCGAAGGGGGAGCTGTTTTTT. It encodes CASSQGRLAKGELFF.

The chain combines TRBV18 with TRBJ2-2; 9 positions agree with TRBD2. The junction had 8 bases not matched to a gene; V was cut back by 7 bases and J by 2 bases. Germline V lookup: CDR1 KGHSH, CDR2 LQKENI. The CDR3 extends over 16 amino acids. Here the CDR3 reads CASFSMTSGNTGELFF. CDR3 DNA: TGTGCCAGCTTTAGTATGACTAGCGGAAACACCGGGGAGCTGTTTTTT.

This clone has a handful of counts. This rearrangement joins TRBV9 to TRBJ1-2; a weak D match, TRBD1 (5 bases). The length of the CDR3 is 12 residues. The V gene lost 4 bases and the J gene lost 8 bases, with 12 bases spanning the gap. CDR1 is SGDLS, CDR2 YYNGEE, per germline. CDR3 DNA: TGTGCCAGCAGCCCGACGGGGGAGGGCTACACCTTC. It yields the protein CASSPTGEGYTF.

This clone was detected only once. The CDR3, as DNA: TGCGCCAGCAGCGGGCCCCCAGGGATTGGGGCGAACACAGATACGCAGTATTTT. Its protein product is CASSGPPGIGANTDTQYF. This chain links TRBV5-1 with TRBJ2-3, with a possible D match to TRBD1 (5 bases). The CDR3 sequence is 18 residues long. Trimming removed 4 bases at V and 2 bases at J, with 23 bases between. Germline V gives CDR1 SGHRS, CDR2 YFSETQ.

The chain is built from TRBV5-4 and TRBJ1-3, with unresolved D. Germline V gene sequence: CDR1 SGHNT, CDR2 YYREEE (reference sequence). Deletions cut 5 bases from V and 4 bases from J, with 16 bases between. The CDR3 loop spans 15 amino acids. The CDR3 bases are TGTGCCAGCAGACCCGGGTCCTCGGAAGGAAACACCATATATTTT. It yields the protein CASRPGSSEGNTIYF.

CDR3 residues: CASSLGDRVDEQYF. The CDR3 coding sequence is TGCGCCAGCAGCTTGGGGGACAGGGTCGACGAGCAGTACTTC. This chain connects TRBV5-1 to TRBJ2-7; TRBD1 agrees at 9 bases. Germline-derived CDR1 and CDR2 are SGHRS and YFSETQ. After removal of 0 bases from V and 5 bases from J, the junction contained 3 bases not matched to a gene. This CDR3 has 14 residues. Using reference TRBV5-1 and TRBJ2-7 for the parts outside the CDR3, the full variable domain is KAGVTQTPRYLIKTRGQQVTLSCSPISGHRSVSWYQQTPGQGLQFLFEYFSETQRNKGNFPGRFSGRQFSNSRSEMNVSTLELGDSALYLCASSLGDRVDEQYFGPGTRLTVT.

This clone was recorded only once. The V gene is TRBV5-1, the J gene TRBJ2-7, with D possibly TRBD1 on 5 matching bases. Between the trimmed V and J ends, which lost 5 bases and 1 base, there was a span of 16 bases. Germline assignment: CDR1 SGHRS and CDR2 YFSETQ. The CDR3 runs 15 residues. CDR3 in amino acids: CASRPQVELSYEQYF. The CDR3 coding sequence is TGCGCCAGCAGACCACAGGTAGAGCTGTCCTACGAGCAGTACTTC.

The V and J genes are TRBV6-5 and TRBJ2-4, with 9 bases aligning to TRBD2. The CDR3 length is 16 residues. V gave up 3 bases and J gave up 1 base; unmatched junction bases: 4. The germline V gene has CDR1 MNHEY and CDR2 SVGAGI. CDR3 residues: CASSYSGGGAKNIQYF. For the CDR3, the DNA is TGTGCCAGCAGTTATAGCGGGGGAGGGGCCAAAAACATTCAGTACTTC.

The chain is built from TRBV11-1 and TRBJ1-1; D is undetermined. Germline lookup yields CDR1 SGHAT and CDR2 FQDESV (reference sequence). The germline V and J ends were trimmed by 5 bases and 1 base, with 14 bases remaining between them. This CDR3 region has 15 residues. The CDR3 loop reads CASSPSRGENTEAFF. The DNA of the CDR3 is TGTGCCAGCAGCCCCTCACGGGGTGAGAACACTGAAGCTTTCTTT. The full variable domain, rest sourced from reference TRBV11-1 and TRBJ1-1, is EAEVAQSPRYKITEKSQAVAFWCDPISGHATLYWYRQILGQGPELLVQFQDESVVDDSQLPKDRFSAERLKGVDSTLKIQPAELGDSAMYLCASSPSRGENTEAFFGQGTRLTVV.

The chain couples TRBV6-7 to TRBJ2-7, with a tentative D call TRBD1 (6 bases). TRBV6-7 is flagged as an ORF with uncertain function. V lost 7 bases and J 5 bases, leaving 15 bases between the germline ends. This CDR3 is 13 amino acids long. The CDR3 DNA is TGTGCCAGCACCCGACAGGTACGCAACGAGCAGTACTTC. It translates to CASTRQVRNEQYF.

This clone was picked up one time. This chain links TRBV20-1 with TRBJ1-1, with TRBD1 as a possible D gene (6 bases). Germline CDR1 reads DFQATT; CDR2 reads SNEGSKA (reference sequence). The CDR3 is 16 residues long. Trimming left V 3 bases short and J 2 bases short, with 19 bases between. The CDR3 here is CSASLTGWTRNTEAFF. In nucleotides, the CDR3 is TGCAGTGCTAGTCTTACAGGGTGGACCAGAAACACTGAAGCTTTCTTT.

This chain joins TRBV21-1 and TRBJ1-1; TRBD1, the table's D call, was not compared with the DNA. TRBV21-1 is listed as a pseudogene. This CDR3 comprises 17 residues. CDR3 sequence: CASSKTDPDRQNTEAFF. CDR3 bases: TGTGCCAGCAGCAAAACTGATCCGGACAGACAGAACACTGAAGCTTTCTTT.

This chain links TRBV19 with TRBJ1-2; TRBD1 is a possible D gene (6 bases). The CDR3 has 14 amino acids. Germline CDR1 LNHDA, CDR2 SQIVND (reference sequence). Trimming left V 7 bases short and J 5 bases short, with 17 bases between. This CDR3 reads CASTGTISKYGYTF. The CDR3 DNA reads as TGTGCCAGTACCGGGACAATCTCGAAATATGGCTACACCTTC.